This T cell receptor beta chain was captured in a study of shared clonotypes between healthy human individuals. This clone has more than one count but fewer than ten. The same CDR3 can be traced to other DNA sequences in this sample. Between the trimmed V and J ends, which lost 7 bases and 2 bases, there was a span of 5 bases. Germline values: CDR1 SNHLY, CDR2 FYNNEI. The CDR3 runs 12 residues. The study drew all its donors from Caucasian adults living in Nashville, Tennessee. CD45RA-negative memory and CD45RA+ naive subsets were split from the CD4+ cells. Deep-level assay runs were performed. Genomic DNA from each subset was divided evenly over several immunoSEQ plates. The assay was immunoSEQ multiplex PCR, and TCRdb's table has in-frame clones only and misses some. This sample has about 1 million clones, with 75% found just once.

The V gene is TRBV2, the J gene TRBJ2-2; D is undetermined. This TCR derives from a man between 18 and 29 years old in good health. Sequences were obtained from memory CD4+ T cells sorted from blood. Subset given: CD45RA-negative fraction. For the CDR3, the DNA is TGTGCCAGCAAGCCTAACACCGGGGAGCTGTTTTTT. Encoded protein: CASKPNTGELFF.